The clone carrying this T cell receptor (beta chain) was picked up many times. Antigen: not known. Time point defined: newly diagnosed GD, antithyroid drugs for less than 3 months. The TCR library was made from RNA extracted from PBMCs. This entry is derived from a study of regulatory T cells in long-lasting Graves disease. Libraries of TCR beta came from iRepertoire HTBI primers plus Arm-PCR of CDR3 regions. One entry per CDR3 protein, called by TCRdb with MiXCR from the multiplex PCR reads. Here the sample spans 380,000 or so distinct CDR3 sequences, 15% to 20% being singletons. Overall study results and limits: There was favoring of TRBV28, TRBJ1-2 and TRBJ2-5 in persistent disease.

Germline V gene lookup returns CDR1 MDHEN and CDR2 SYDVKM. The CDR3 totals 13 residues. Trimming took 10 bases from V and 3 from J, leaving 13 bases between them. The sample was also reused in another study, on T cells in Graves' hyperthyroidism and ophthalmopathy.

This receptor was obtained from a woman between 18 and 29 years old with Graves disease. The starting material was peripheral blood mononuclear cells (PBMCs), obtained at new diagnosis, from a patient treated with antithyroid drugs. The rearrangement links TRBV28 to TRBJ2-4, with a possible D match to TRBD2 (5 bases). The CDR3 region has the DNA TGTGCCACGCTCACCCGGGACAAAAACATTCAGTACTTC. Translation: CATLTRDKNIQYF. The complete variable domain, with remaining parts taken from reference TRBV28 and TRBJ2-4, reads DVKVTQSSRYLVKRTGEKVFLECVQDMDHENMFWYRQDPGLGLRLIYFSYDVKMKEKGDIPEGYSVSREKKERFSLILESASTNQTSMYLCATLTRDKNIQYFGAGTRLSVL.